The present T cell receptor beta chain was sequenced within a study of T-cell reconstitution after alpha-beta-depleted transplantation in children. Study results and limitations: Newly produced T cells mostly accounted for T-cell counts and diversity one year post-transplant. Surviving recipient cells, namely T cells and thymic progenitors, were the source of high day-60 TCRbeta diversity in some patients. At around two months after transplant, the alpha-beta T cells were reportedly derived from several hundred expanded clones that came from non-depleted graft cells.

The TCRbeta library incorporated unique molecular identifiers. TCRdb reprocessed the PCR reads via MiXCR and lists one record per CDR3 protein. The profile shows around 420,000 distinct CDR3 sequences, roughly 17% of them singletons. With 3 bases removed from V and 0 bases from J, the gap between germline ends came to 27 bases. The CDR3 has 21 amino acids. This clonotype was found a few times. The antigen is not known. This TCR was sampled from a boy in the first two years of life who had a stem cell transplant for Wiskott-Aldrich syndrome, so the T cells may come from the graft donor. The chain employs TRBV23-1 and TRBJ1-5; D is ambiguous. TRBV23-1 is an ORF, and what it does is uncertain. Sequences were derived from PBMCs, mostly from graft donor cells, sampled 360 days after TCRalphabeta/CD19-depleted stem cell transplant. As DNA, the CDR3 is TGCGCCAGCAGTCACACCGCGTGCATAACAAACACCTTAAATAGCAATCAGCCCCAGCATTTT. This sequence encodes CASSHTACITNTLNSNQPQHF.